This TCR beta chain appears in the sequencing data of a study of blood T cell repertoires in COVID-19. About the study: The United States, Italy and Spain supplied acute and convalescent COVID-19 samples. T cells, B-cell-depleted T cells, or PBMCs provided the cDNA or gDNA that served as material.

Germline CDR1 is SQVTM and CDR2 is ANQGSEA. CDR3 length equals 16 residues. V dropped 4 bases and J dropped 2 bases, with 18 bases sitting between them. Per the original data handling: Estimation of nucleated cell counts relied on the amplification of reference gene primers. The assay was immunoSEQ multiplex PCR, and TCRdb's table has in-frame clones only and misses some. V, J and clone size were drawn from that table, and D and trimming were deduced from the DNA. The data show over 120,000 clones, with 70% to 90% seen just once and about 2.6% held by the top ten. The source material was peripheral blood. The receptor was derived from a human donor with acute or convalescent COVID-19. The donor label of this sample is uncertain. The rearrangement uses TRBV29-1 and TRBJ2-1; possible D gene TRBD2, 5 bases. CDR3 loop: CSVVQATSWPYNEQFF. The CDR3 DNA follows: TGCAGCGTTGTCCAGGCTACTAGTTGGCCCTACAATGAGCAGTTCTTC.